This TCR beta chain was found in a study of CD8 T cells in Susac syndrome. Study-level background: Among the sequenced Susac syndrome patients, roughly six had active disease while about eight were in remission.

Peripheral blood CD8+ and CD4+ T cells were profiled by TCR beta sequencing. Comment on this clonotype: Its antigen is unknown.

Reverse transcription of roughly 0.5 to 1 ug RNA used random hexamers. Amplification of TCR beta CDR3 by immunoSEQ multiplex PCR spanned 54 Vbeta and 13 Jbeta. TCRdb itself ran the immunoSEQ multiplex PCR reads through MiXCR, one entry per CDR3 protein. Among roughly 190,000 distinct CDR3 sequences, roughly 90% were seen once, and the ten largest hold around 0.1%. CDR3 length equals 14 residues. Trimming stripped 3 bases from V and 4 bases from J, with 12 bases between. CDR1 is MDHEN and CDR2 is SYDVKM in the germline V gene. Regarding the study as a whole: By the study's own acknowledgment, its TCR sequencing and HLA analysis included relatively few individuals.

Material for sequencing was CD4+ T cells from PBMCs. The clonotype comes from a human donor with Susac syndrome. This chain joins TRBV28 and TRBJ1-2; perhaps TRBD1 as D (5 bases). The CDR3 sequence: CASSFADGTYGYTF. The DNA for the CDR3 is TGTGCCAGCAGTTTTGCGGACGGGACCTATGGCTACACCTTC.